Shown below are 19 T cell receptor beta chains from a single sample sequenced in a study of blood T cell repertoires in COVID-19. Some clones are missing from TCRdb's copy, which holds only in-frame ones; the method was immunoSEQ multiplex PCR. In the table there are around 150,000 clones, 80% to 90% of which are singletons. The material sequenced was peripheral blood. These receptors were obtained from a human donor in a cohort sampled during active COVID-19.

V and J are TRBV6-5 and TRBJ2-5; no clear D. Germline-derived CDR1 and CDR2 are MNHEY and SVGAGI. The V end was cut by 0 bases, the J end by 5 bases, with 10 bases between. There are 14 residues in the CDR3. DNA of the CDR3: TGTGCCAGCAGTTACTCAGAGTTCGGGGAGACCCAGTACTTC. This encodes CASSYSEFGETQYF.

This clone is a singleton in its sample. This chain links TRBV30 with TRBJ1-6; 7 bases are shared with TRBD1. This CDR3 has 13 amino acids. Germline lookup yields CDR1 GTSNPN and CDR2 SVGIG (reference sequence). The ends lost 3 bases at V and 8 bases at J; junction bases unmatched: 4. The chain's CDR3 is CAWRRDSDSPLHF. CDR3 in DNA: TGTGCCTGGAGGAGGGACAGCGATTCACCCCTCCACTTT.

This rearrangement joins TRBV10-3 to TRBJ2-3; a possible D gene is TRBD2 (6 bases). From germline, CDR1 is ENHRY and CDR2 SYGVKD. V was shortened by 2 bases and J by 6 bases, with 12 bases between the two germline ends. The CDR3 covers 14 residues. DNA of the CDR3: TGTGCCATCAGTGAGGGTAGCGGCAGCGATACGCAGTATTTT. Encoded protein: CAISEGSGSDTQYF.

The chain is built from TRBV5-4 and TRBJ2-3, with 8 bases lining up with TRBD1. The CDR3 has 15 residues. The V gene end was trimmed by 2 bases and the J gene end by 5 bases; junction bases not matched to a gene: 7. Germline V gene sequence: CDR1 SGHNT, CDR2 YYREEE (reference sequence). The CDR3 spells CASSLSQGALDTQYF. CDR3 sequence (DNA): TGTGCCAGCAGCTTATCCCAGGGGGCTTTAGATACGCAGTATTTT.

Written as DNA, the CDR3 is TGTGCCAGCAGTGAGTCAGGGAGGAATTCACCCCTCCACTTT. This encodes CASSESGRNSPLHF. The J gene is TRBJ1-6, the V gene TRBV25-1; D perhaps matches TRBD1 (5 bases). CDR1 and CDR2 from the germline V gene are MGHDK and SYGVNS. The CDR3 extends over 14 amino acids. Trimming stripped 3 bases from V and 7 bases from J, with 10 bases between.

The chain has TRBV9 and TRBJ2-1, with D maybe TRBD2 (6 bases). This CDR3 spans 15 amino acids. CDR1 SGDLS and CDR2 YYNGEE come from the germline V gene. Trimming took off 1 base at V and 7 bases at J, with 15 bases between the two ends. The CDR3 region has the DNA TGTGCCAGCAGCGTAACCGGGAGTCTTGATAATGAGCAGTTCTTC. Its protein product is CASSVTGSLDNEQFF.

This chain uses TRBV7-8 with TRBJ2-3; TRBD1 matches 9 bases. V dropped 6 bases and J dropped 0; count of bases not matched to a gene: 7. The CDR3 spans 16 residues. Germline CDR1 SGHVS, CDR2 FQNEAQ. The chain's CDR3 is CASRPRQGGSTDTQYF. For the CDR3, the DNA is TGTGCCAGCAGGCCTAGACAGGGGGGGAGCACAGATACGCAGTATTTT.

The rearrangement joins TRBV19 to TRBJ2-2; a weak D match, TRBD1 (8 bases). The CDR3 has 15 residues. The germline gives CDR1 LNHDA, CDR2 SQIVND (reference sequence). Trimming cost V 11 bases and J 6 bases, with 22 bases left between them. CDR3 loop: CASHPGGTGPGELFF. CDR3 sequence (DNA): TGTGCCTCACACCCCGGGGGGACAGGTCCCGGGGAGCTGTTTTTT.

CDR3 sequence (DNA): TGTGCCAGCAGACCCGGGACATCGAACACCGGGGAGCTGTTTTTT. This encodes CASRPGTSNTGELFF. The chain employs TRBV2 and TRBJ2-2; perhaps TRBD1 as D (6 bases). The CDR3 totals 15 residues. V dropped 6 bases and J dropped 0 bases, with 11 bases sitting between them. The germline CDR1 and CDR2 sequences are SNHLY and FYNNEI. The whole variable domain, filled in from reference TRBV2 and TRBJ2-2, reads EPEVTQTPSHQVTQMGQEVILRCVPISNHLYFYWYRQILGQKVEFLVSFYNNEISEKSEIFDDQFSVERPDGSNFTLKIRSTKLEDSAMYFCASRPGTSNTGELFFGEGSRLTVL.

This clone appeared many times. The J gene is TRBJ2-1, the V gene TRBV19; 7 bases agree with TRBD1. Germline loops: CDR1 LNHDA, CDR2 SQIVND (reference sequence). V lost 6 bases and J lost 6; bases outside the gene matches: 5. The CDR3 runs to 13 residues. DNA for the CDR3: TGTGCCAGTAGGGAGACAGGGCCCAATGAGCAGTTCTTC. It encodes CASRETGPNEQFF.

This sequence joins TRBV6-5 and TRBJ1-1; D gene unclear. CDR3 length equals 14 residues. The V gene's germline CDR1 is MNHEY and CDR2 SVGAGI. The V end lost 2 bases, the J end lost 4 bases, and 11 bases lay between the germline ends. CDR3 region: CASSYVGVRTEAFF. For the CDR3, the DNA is TGTGCCAGCAGTTACGTCGGGGTTCGCACTGAAGCTTTCTTT.

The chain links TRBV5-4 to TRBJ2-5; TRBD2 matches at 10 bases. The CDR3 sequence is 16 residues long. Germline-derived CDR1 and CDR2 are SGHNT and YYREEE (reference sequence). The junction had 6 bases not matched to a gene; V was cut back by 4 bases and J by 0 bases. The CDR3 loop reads CASSLRTSGNQETQYF. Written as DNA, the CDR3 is TGTGCCAGCAGCCTTAGGACTAGCGGAAACCAAGAGACCCAGTACTTC. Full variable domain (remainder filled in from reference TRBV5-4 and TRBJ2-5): ETGVTQSPTHLIKTRGQQVTLRCSSQSGHNTVSWYQQALGQGPQFIFQYYREEENGRGNFPPRFSGLQFPNYSSELNVNALELDDSALYLCASSLRTSGNQETQYFGPGTRLLVL.

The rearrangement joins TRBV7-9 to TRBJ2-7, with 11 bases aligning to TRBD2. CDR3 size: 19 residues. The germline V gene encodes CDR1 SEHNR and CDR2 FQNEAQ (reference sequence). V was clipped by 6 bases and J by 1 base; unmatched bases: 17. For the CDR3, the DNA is TGTGCCAGCAGTAATTCAATGCCGGGACTAGCGGCCCCTTCCTACGAGCAGTACTTC. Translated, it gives CASSNSMPGLAAPSYEQYF.

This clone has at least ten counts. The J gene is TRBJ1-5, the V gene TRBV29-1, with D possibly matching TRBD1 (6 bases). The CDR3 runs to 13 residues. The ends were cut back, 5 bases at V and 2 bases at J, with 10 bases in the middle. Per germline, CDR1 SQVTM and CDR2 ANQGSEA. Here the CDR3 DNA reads TGCAGCGTTTGGGAGGGGGGCAATCAGCCCCAGCATTTT. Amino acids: CSVWEGGNQPQHF.

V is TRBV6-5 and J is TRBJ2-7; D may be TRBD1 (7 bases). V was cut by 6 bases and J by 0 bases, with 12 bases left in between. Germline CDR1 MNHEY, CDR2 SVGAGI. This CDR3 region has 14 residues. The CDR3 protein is CASRQGGSSYEQYF. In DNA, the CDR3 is TGTGCCAGCAGGCAGGGGGGTAGCTCCTACGAGCAGTACTTC.

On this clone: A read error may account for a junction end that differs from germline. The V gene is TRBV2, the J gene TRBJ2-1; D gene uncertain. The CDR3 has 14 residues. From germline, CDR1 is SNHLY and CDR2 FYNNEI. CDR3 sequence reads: CASSEERAYNEQFF. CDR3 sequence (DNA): TGTGCCAGCAGCGAAGAACGGGCCTACAATGAGCAGTTCTTC. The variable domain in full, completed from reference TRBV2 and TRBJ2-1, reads EPEVTQTPSHQVTQMGQEVILRCVPISNHLYFYWYRQILGQKVEFLVSFYNNEISEKSEIFDDQFSVERPDGSNFTLKIRSTKLEDSAMYFCASSEERAYNEQFFGPGTRLTVL.

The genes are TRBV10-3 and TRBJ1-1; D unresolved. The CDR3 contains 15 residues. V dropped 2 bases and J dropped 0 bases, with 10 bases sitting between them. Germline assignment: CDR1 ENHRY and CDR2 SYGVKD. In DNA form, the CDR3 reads TGTGCCATCAGTGAGAACGGAGTTCTGAACACTGAAGCTTTCTTT. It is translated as CAISENGVLNTEAFF.

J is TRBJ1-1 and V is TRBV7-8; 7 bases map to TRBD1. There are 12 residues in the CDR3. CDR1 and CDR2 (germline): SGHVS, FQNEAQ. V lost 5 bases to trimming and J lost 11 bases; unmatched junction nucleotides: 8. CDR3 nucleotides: TGTGCCAGCAGCCCCGACGACAGGGATGCTTTCTTT. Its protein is CASSPDDRDAFF.

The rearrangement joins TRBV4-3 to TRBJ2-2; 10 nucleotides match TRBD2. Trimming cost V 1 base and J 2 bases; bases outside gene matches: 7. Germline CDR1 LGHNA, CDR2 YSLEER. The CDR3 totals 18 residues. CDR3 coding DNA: TGCGCCAGCAGCCAAGGCCTAGCGGGGGCCTACAACACCGGGGAGCTGTTTTTT. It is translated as CASSQGLAGAYNTGELFF.